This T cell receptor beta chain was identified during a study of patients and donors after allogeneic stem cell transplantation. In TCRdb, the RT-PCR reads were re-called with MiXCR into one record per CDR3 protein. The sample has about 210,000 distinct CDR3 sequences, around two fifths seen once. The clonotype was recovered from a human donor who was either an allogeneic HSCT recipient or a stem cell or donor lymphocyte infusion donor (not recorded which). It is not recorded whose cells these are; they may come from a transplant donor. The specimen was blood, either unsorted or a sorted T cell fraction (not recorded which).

The CDR3 DNA reads as TGTGCCAGCAGCCAGAGACAGGCTCATTATGGCTACACCTTC. It encodes CASSQRQAHYGYTF. The rearrangement uses TRBV5-6 and TRBJ1-2, with D tentatively TRBD1 (6 bases). The CDR3 totals 14 residues. Germline values: CDR1 SGHDT, CDR2 YYEEEE. Trimming pared 4 bases from V and 5 bases from J, leaving 15 bases between.